Following are 10 T cell receptor beta chains from one sample sequenced in a study of T cells in Graves' hyperthyroidism and ophthalmopathy. The investigators amplified TCR beta CDR3 regions from RNA transcripts. The primer set for the first-round RT-PCR of the TCR CDR3 was HTBI. TCRdb redid the calling of the multiplex PCR reads with MiXCR, one entry per CDR3 protein. Altogether over 250,000 distinct CDR3 sequences are present, less than 30% being singletons, with the ten largest covering approximately 25%. The sample taken for sequencing was blood. The receptor set was obtained from a man between 35 and 55 years old with Graves' hyperthyroidism that later progressed to Graves' ophthalmopathy.

This clonotype was seen ten or more times. The J gene is TRBJ1-5, the V gene TRBV4-1; the D is unclear. The germline V gene has CDR1 MGHRA and CDR2 YSYEKL. The CDR3 has 14 residues. Trimming pared 1 base from V and 9 bases from J, leaving 13 bases between. The CDR3 DNA is TGCGCCAGCAGCCAAGTCTTCCCCGGTAGGCCCCAGCATTTT. It is translated as CASSQVFPGRPQHF.

The sample holds a few counts of this clonotype. The genes are TRBV7-9 and TRBJ1-1, with D tentatively TRBD1 (5 bases). Germline CDR1 is SEHNR and CDR2 is FQNEAQ (reference sequence). The CDR3 is made up of 12 amino acids. Trimming removed 8 bases from V and 2 bases from J, with 9 bases in between. CDR3 sequence (DNA): TGTGCCAGCCGAGACAGCAACACTGAAGCTTTCTTT. It translates to CASRDSNTEAFF.

This clonotype has ten or more counts. The J gene is TRBJ1-2, the V gene TRBV7-9; TRBD1 matches at 8 bases. This CDR3 has 13 amino acids. Losses at the gene ends were 4 bases for V and 8 bases for J; bases not matched to a gene: 6. Germline CDR1 and CDR2: SEHNR and FQNEAQ (reference sequence). CDR3 DNA sequence: TGTGCCAGCAGCTATCGGACAGGGTACGGCTACACCTTC. This translates into CASSYRTGYGYTF.

V usage is TRBV11-2 and J usage is TRBJ2-7, with D hard to call. Germline CDR1 reads SGHAT; CDR2 reads FQNNGV. The CDR3 sequence is 13 residues long. V shed 8 bases and J shed 2 bases, with 13 bases lying between them. This CDR3 is CASSIPAAYEQYF. CDR3 DNA sequence: TGTGCCAGCTCCATTCCAGCCGCCTACGAGCAGTACTTC.

The table lists this clonotype with many counts. This rearrangement joins TRBV20-1 to TRBJ1-6; tentative D call: TRBD1 (5 bases). Trimming left V 0 bases short and J 11 bases short, with 17 bases between. Germline V CDR1 and CDR2: DFQATT, SNEGSKA (reference sequence). The CDR3 is 15 residues long. CDR3 amino acids: CSARDQRRGAAPLHF. Written as DNA, the CDR3 is TGCAGTGCTAGAGACCAGCGGAGGGGTGCTGCACCCCTCCACTTT.

This clonotype was counted at least ten times. The V gene is TRBV6-1, the J gene TRBJ2-4; 10 bases fit TRBD2. The germline V gene encodes CDR1 MNHNS and CDR2 SASEGT. The CDR3 is made up of 14 amino acids. J was trimmed by 1 base and V by 8 bases; bases with no gene match: 2. CDR3 DNA sequence: TGTGCCAGCTTTAGCGGGAGGGCCAAAAACATTCAGTACTTC. It codes for CASFSGRAKNIQYF.

This chain joins TRBV30 and TRBJ1-1; 8 bases agree with TRBD1. The J segment lost 1 base and the V segment lost 6 bases, leaving 7 bases of the junction unmatched. The CDR3 extends over 14 amino acids. Germline V lookup: CDR1 GTSNPN, CDR2 SVGIG (reference sequence). CDR3 DNA: TGTGCCTGTCAGGGCGGGACAGGGAACACTGAAGCTTTCTTT. Its protein is CACQGGTGNTEAFF. Filled out from reference TRBV30 and TRBJ1-1, the complete variable domain reads SQTIHQWPATLVQPVGSPLSLECTVEGTSNPNLYWYRQAAGRGLQLLFYSVGIGQISSEVPQNLSASRPQDRQFILSSKKLLLSDSGFYLCACQGGTGNTEAFFGQGTRLTVV.

This clonotype was detected ten times or more. V gene TRBV4-2 combines with J gene TRBJ2-7, with TRBD2 matching over 9 bases. V lost 0 bases and J lost 3; bases outside the gene matches: 3. The CDR3 has 15 amino acids. Germline CDR1 reads LGHNA; CDR2 reads YNFKEQ. The CDR3 nucleotides read TGTGCCAGCAGCCAAGAGACGACTAGCGGCTACGAGCAGTACTTC. Its translation: CASSQETTSGYEQYF.

This clonotype was counted ten times or more. This sequence joins TRBV2 and TRBJ1-5; D is unclear. The germline V and J ends were trimmed by 2 bases and 3 bases, with 8 bases remaining between them. There are 14 residues in the CDR3. Germline CDR1 SNHLY, CDR2 FYNNEI. CDR3 residues: CASSEWADNQPQHF. The DNA of the CDR3 is TGTGCCAGCAGTGAATGGGCAGACAATCAGCCCCAGCATTTT.

At least ten counts were recorded for this clonotype. The rearrangement links TRBV6-1 to TRBJ1-1; D not certain. The V gene's germline CDR1 is MNHNS and CDR2 SASEGT. V lost 3 bases, J lost 6 bases, and 14 bases lay in between. This CDR3 is built from 14 residues. CDR3 bases: TGTGCCAGCAGTGACCAAGACACGGCGGCTGAAGCTTTCTTT. It specifies CASSDQDTAAEAFF.